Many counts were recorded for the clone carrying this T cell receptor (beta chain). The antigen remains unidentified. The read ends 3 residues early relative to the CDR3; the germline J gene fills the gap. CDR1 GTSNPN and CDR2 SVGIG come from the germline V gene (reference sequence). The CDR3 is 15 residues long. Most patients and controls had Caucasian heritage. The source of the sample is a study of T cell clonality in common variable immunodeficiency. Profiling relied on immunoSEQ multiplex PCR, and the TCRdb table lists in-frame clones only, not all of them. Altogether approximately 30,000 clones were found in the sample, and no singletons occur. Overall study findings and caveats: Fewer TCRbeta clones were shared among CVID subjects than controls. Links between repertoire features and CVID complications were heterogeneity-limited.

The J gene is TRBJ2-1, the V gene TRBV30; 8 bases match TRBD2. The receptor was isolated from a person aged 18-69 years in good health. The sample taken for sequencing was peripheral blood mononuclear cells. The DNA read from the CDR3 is TGTGGGGCCCGGAGCGGGAGTCAACGGAACAATGAG. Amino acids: CGARSGSQRNNE. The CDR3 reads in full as CGARSGSQRNNEQFF.